Listed below are T cell receptor beta chains from one sample, sequenced in a study of T cell repertoires in cytomegalovirus infection. One entry per CDR3 protein results from TCRdb running MiXCR on the reads. The sample shows 290,000 or so distinct CDR3 sequences, 20% to 30% of them seen only once. The specimen sequenced was PBMCs. These receptor sequences come from a human donor in good health (CMV status not recorded). Some clones in this sample may be carry-over from other donors' samples. Both conserved end residues are part of each CDR3. The order of the fields is D gene, clone size, V gene, J gene, CDR3 protein, CDR3 DNA. A D gene is named only where the DNA matches it firmly. Clone size is shown for a subset of rows, as once, few, many or a class of expanded clone.

D: TRBD1
size: .
V: TRBV12-3/TRBV12-4
J: TRBJ1-6
CDR3: CASSLSGQGISPLHF
DNA: TGTGCCAGCAGTTTATCGGGACAGGGTATTTCACCCCTCCACTTT

D: .
size: .
V: TRBV5-6
J: TRBJ2-7
CDR3: CASSLSGQRYEQYF
DNA: TGTGCCAGCAGCTTGTCCGGACAGCGCTACGAGCAGTACTTC

D: TRBD1
size: .
V: TRBV20-1
J: TRBJ1-1
CDR3: CSAGAGGYTEAFF
DNA: TGCAGTGCGGGGGCAGGGGGATACACTGAAGCTTTCTTT

D: TRBD1
size: .
V: TRBV29-1
J: TRBJ1-1
CDR3: CSASRGQGDTEAFF
DNA: TGCAGCGCCTCAAGGGGACAGGGAGACACTGAAGCTTTCTTT

D: TRBD2
size: many
V: TRBV6-1
J: TRBJ2-1
CDR3: CASSEASGGANEQFF
DNA: TGTGCCAGCAGTGAAGCTAGCGGGGGGGCCAATGAGCAGTTCTTC

D: TRBD2
size: .
V: TRBV5-1
J: TRBJ2-1
CDR3: CASSELAGAAEQFF
DNA: TGCGCCAGCAGCGAGCTAGCGGGAGCCGCTGAGCAGTTCTTC

D: .
size: few
V: TRBV20-1
J: TRBJ1-5
CDR3: CSARDSLTGGNQPQHF
DNA: TGCAGTGCTAGAGATTCGTTGACAGGCGGCAATCAGCCCCAGCATTTT

D: .
size: few
V: TRBV6-2/TRBV6-3
J: TRBJ2-1
CDR3: CASTLPSPNEQFF
DNA: TGTGCCAGCACTTTGCCGAGCCCCAATGAGCAGTTCTTC

D: TRBD1
size: .
V: TRBV18
J: TRBJ2-7
CDR3: CASSPPGTGYEQYF
DNA: TGTGCCAGCTCACCACCCGGGACAGGCTACGAGCAGTACTTC

D: TRBD2
size: many
V: TRBV7-2
J: TRBJ2-5
CDR3: CASNQPGLAGGETQYF
DNA: TGTGCCAGCAACCAACCGGGACTAGCGGGAGGAGAGACCCAGTACTTC

D: .
size: few
V: TRBV10-3
J: TRBJ2-2
CDR3: CAISESTSAGELFF
DNA: TGTGCCATCAGTGAGTCGACAAGCGCCGGGGAGCTGTTTTTT

D: TRBD2
size: many
V: TRBV19
J: TRBJ2-1
CDR3: CASGPSGGLYNEQFF
DNA: TGTGCCAGTGGGCCTAGCGGGGGCCTCTACAATGAGCAGTTCTTC

D: .
size: .
V: TRBV2
J: TRBJ1-5
CDR3: CASSESKLSNQPQHF
DNA: TGTGCCAGCAGTGAATCGAAATTAAGTAATCAGCCCCAGCATTTT

D: .
size: .
V: TRBV11-2
J: TRBJ2-3
CDR3: CASSISTDTQYF
DNA: TGTGCCAGCAGCATTAGCACAGATACGCAGTATTTT

D: .
size: .
V: TRBV20-1
J: TRBJ1-1
CDR3: CSAVSTANTEAFF
DNA: TGCAGTGCTGTTAGTACAGCCAACACTGAAGCTTTCTTT

D: TRBD1
size: .
V: TRBV10-3
J: TRBJ2-2
CDR3: CAISENRGKSGTGELFF
DNA: TGTGCCATCAGTGAGAACAGGGGGAAGAGTGGAACCGGGGAGCTGTTTTTT

D: .
size: .
V: TRBV18
J: TRBJ1-5
CDR3: CASSGGGRYSNQPQHF
DNA: TGTGCCAGCTCAGGAGGAGGCCGCTATAGCAATCAGCCCCAGCATTTT

D: TRBD2
size: .
V: TRBV20-1
J: TRBJ2-1
CDR3: CSARVGTSGNNEQFF
DNA: TGCAGTGCTAGAGTCGGGACTAGCGGGAACAATGAGCAGTTCTTC

D: .
size: .
V: TRBV2
J: TRBJ2-6
CDR3: CASAGANVLTF
DNA: TGTGCCAGTGCTGGGGCCAACGTCCTGACTTTC

D: .
size: many
V: TRBV7-2
J: TRBJ1-1
CDR3: CASSLGGAFTEAFF
DNA: TGTGCCAGCAGCTTAGGTGGCGCGTTCACTGAAGCTTTCTTT

D: TRBD2
size: few
V: TRBV29-1
J: TRBJ2-1
CDR3: CSVDLAGVMNEQFF
DNA: TGCAGCGTAGACCTAGCGGGAGTTATGAATGAGCAGTTCTTC

D: TRBD1
size: few
V: TRBV5-1
J: TRBJ1-1
CDR3: CASSLAFFQGASNTEAFF
DNA: TGCGCCAGCAGCTTGGCCTTCTTCCAGGGGGCATCGAACACTGAAGCTTTCTTT

D: .
size: .
V: TRBV24-1
J: TRBJ1-1
CDR3: CATSATDNTEAFF
DNA: TGTGCCACCAGTGCGACGGATAACACTGAAGCTTTCTTT

D: TRBD2
size: .
V: TRBV28
J: TRBJ2-7
CDR3: CASSFGSGGSYEQYF
DNA: TGTGCCAGCAGTTTCGGATCGGGAGGTTCCTACGAGCAGTACTTC

D: .
size: few
V: TRBV25-1
J: TRBJ2-2
CDR3: CASAVGSLTGELFF
DNA: TGTGCCAGCGCCGTGGGTAGCCTCACCGGGGAGCTGTTTTTT

D: .
size: many
V: TRBV7-8
J: TRBJ2-7
CDR3: CASSLGQAGSEQYF
DNA: TGTGCCAGCAGCTTAGGCCAGGCCGGGAGCGAGCAGTACTTC

D: .
size: .
V: TRBV7-2
J: TRBJ1-2
CDR3: CASSFRTDNYGYTF
DNA: TGTGCCAGCAGCTTCCGGACGGATAACTATGGCTACACCTTC

D: TRBD2
size: few
V: TRBV11-2
J: TRBJ2-4
CDR3: CASSFRGSSAKNIQYF
DNA: TGTGCCAGCAGCTTCCGCGGGAGTTCAGCCAAAAACATTCAGTACTTC

D: .
size: .
V: TRBV5-4
J: TRBJ2-1
CDR3: CASSLGSRDNEQFF
DNA: TGTGCCAGCAGCTTGGGGAGCAGAGACAATGAGCAGTTCTTC